The clone carrying this T cell receptor (beta chain) was observed a handful of times. Its antigen is unknown. V lost 2 bases and J lost 5, with 10 bases in between. The germline CDR1 and CDR2 sequences are SGDLS and YYNGEE. The CDR3 totals 13 residues. This sample is part of a study of regulatory T cells in long-lasting Graves disease. Study context: Those Graves' patients who were newly diagnosed had been on antithyroid drugs under 3 months.

As to time point: newly diagnosed GD, antithyroid drugs for less than 3 months. With RNA extracted from PBMCs as input, the TCR library was made. Notes on the study in general: Persistent patients had more shared public clonotypes (2,741) than new patients (about 920).

TCR beta libraries were built with iRepertoire HTBI primers and Arm-PCR of CDR3 regions. MiXCR was run by TCRdb on the multiplex PCR reads, yielding one entry per CDR3 protein. The sample yields roughly 510,000 distinct CDR3 sequences, about 16% seen once. These data were also reused for a study on T cells in Graves' hyperthyroidism and ophthalmopathy.

The sample here was peripheral blood mononuclear cells (PBMCs), taken at new diagnosis, from a patient treated with antithyroid drugs. This sequence originates from a man in his late teens or twenties with Graves disease. V usage is TRBV9 and J usage is TRBJ1-1; TRBD1 is a possible D gene (5 bases). In DNA, the CDR3 is TGTGCCAGCAGCGTGGGGCGGGAGACTGAAGCTTTCTTT. The encoded protein is CASSVGRETEAFF.